This TCR beta chain was captured by sequencing in a study of blood T cell repertoires in COVID-19. CDR3 length: 14 amino acids. V trimming: 1 base; J trimming: 9 bases; junction bases outside the gene matches: 6. Looked up from germline, CDR1 is LGHDT and CDR2 is YNNKEL (reference sequence). Method: immunoSEQ multiplex PCR; TCRdb's copy keeps in-frame clones and lacks some. The sample has roughly 280,000 clones, 80% to 90% seen once; the top ten hold roughly 3.9%. Sequences were obtained from PBMCs or T cells enriched from blood (not recorded which). This clonotype originated in a woman in her 30s with acute COVID-19. The gene calls are TRBV3-1 (or the pseudogene TRBV3-2) and TRBJ2-5; TRBD2 matches at 9 bases. For the CDR3, the DNA is TGTGCCAGCAGCCAAGGGTTAGCGGGAGACGCCCAGTACTTC. It translates to CASSQGLAGDAQYF.